This entry lists 16 T cell receptor beta chains sequenced from one sample in a study of blood T cell repertoires in COVID-19 (dated by TCRdb to the early 2020s). Libraries came from the immunoSEQ multiplex PCR assay. Imported from immuneACCESS, the table was reduced by TCRdb to in-frame sequences with V and J called. These copies leave out some clones; in studies compared against another copy, an unresolved V gene accounts for under half, and the cause of the remainder is not known. This sample comprises about 220,000 clones, over 60% of them detected only once. In total, the top ten clones hold 5.5% to 8.5% of the sample. The sequencing input was peripheral blood. The receptors shown here come from a woman aged 70 to 79 with acute or convalescent COVID-19.

The rearrangement joins TRBV2 to TRBJ1-5, with unresolved D. Germline CDR1 is SNHLY and CDR2 is FYNNEI. The CDR3 totals 14 residues. Deletions cut 1 base from V and 12 bases from J, with 16 bases between. CDR3: CASSEDPTGKNQHF. CDR3 nucleotide sequence: TGTGCCAGCAGTGAAGATCCCACCGGGAAGAACCAGCATTTT.

This chain uses TRBV27 with TRBJ1-5, with TRBD1 identical over 12 bases. The CDR3 has 15 amino acids. The J segment lost 8 bases and the V segment lost 6 bases, leaving 8 bases of the junction unmatched. CDR1 is MNHEY and CDR2 is SMNVEV in the germline V gene (reference sequence). The CDR3 coding sequence is TGTGCCAGCAGAACCGGGACAGGGGGCGTTGAGCCCCAGCATTTT. Translating gives CASRTGTGGVEPQHF.

The chain is built from TRBV5-1 and TRBJ2-1, with TRBD1 matching 8 bases. After removal of 0 bases from V and 3 bases from J, the junction contained 2 bases not matched to a gene. This CDR3 has 15 residues. Germline assignment: CDR1 SGHRS and CDR2 YFSETQ. The CDR3 loop is CASSLVGQDYNEQFF. CDR3 coding DNA: TGCGCCAGCAGCTTGGTGGGACAGGACTACAATGAGCAGTTCTTC.

The V and J genes are TRBV2 and TRBJ1-1; weak D call: TRBD1 (6 bases). Trimming left V 7 bases short and J 4 bases short, with 13 bases between. In germline, CDR1 is SNHLY, CDR2 FYNNEI. This CDR3 contains 13 residues. The CDR3 DNA reads TGTGCCAGCAATACGAAAGGGGGCACTGAAGCTTTCTTT. This gives the protein CASNTKGGTEAFF. The variable domain in full, completed from reference TRBV2 and TRBJ1-1, reads EPEVTQTPSHQVTQMGQEVILRCVPISNHLYFYWYRQILGQKVEFLVSFYNNEISEKSEIFDDQFSVERPDGSNFTLKIRSTKLEDSAMYFCASNTKGGTEAFFGQGTRLTVV.

This clone has only a few counts. The gene calls are TRBV11-2 and TRBJ2-7; 7 bases map to TRBD1. Germline V lookup: CDR1 SGHAT, CDR2 FQNNGV. Unmatched junction bases numbered 8, after V lost 4 bases and J lost 2 bases. CDR3 length: 15 amino acids. CDR3: CASSSDRLGTYEQYF. The CDR3 coding sequence is TGTGCCAGCAGCTCGGACAGGTTGGGGACCTACGAGCAGTACTTC.

The sample holds a few counts of this clone. V and J are TRBV6-2 or TRBV6-3 and TRBJ2-5; D gene unclear. This CDR3 region has 15 residues. The germline gives CDR1 MNHEY, CDR2 SVGEGT. The ends were cut back, 2 bases at V and 5 bases at J, with 15 bases in the middle. As DNA, the CDR3 is TGTGCCAGCAGTTACCTCAGGCCCAGACGGGAGACCCAGTACTTC. As protein: CASSYLRPRRETQYF.

The CDR3 DNA reads TGCGCCAGCAGTCCGGACACATACGAGCAGTACGTC. Translation: CASSPDTYEQYV. The chain uses TRBV10-1 and TRBJ2-7, with a possible D match to TRBD1 (5 bases). Per germline, CDR1 WNHNN and CDR2 SYGVQD (reference sequence). The length of the CDR3 is 12 residues. V shed 5 bases and J shed 4 bases, with 9 bases lying between them.

There are a few counts of this clone. The V call is TRBV7-8, the J call TRBJ2-7; 8 nucleotides match TRBD1. CDR1 SGHVS and CDR2 FQNEAQ come from the germline V gene. The CDR3 spans 15 residues. Losses at the gene ends were 4 bases for V and 3 bases for J; bases not matched to a gene: 8. The CDR3, as DNA: TGTGCCAGCAGCTCCTTGAGACAGGGGAACTACGAGCAGTACTTC. Residues: CASSSLRQGNYEQYF.

The CDR3 nucleotides are TGCGCCAGCAGCCAAGCCGGGATCGGAGAGACCCAGTACTTC. Its translation is CASSQAGIGETQYF. The chain links TRBV4-3 to TRBJ2-5; the D gene is possibly TRBD2 (5 bases). Trimming pared 1 base from V and 4 bases from J, leaving 10 bases between. Germline V CDR1 and CDR2: LGHNA, YSLEER. The CDR3 spans 14 residues.

This rearrangement joins TRBV24-1 to TRBJ2-1, with D perhaps TRBD2 (6 bases). The germline V and J ends were trimmed by 3 bases and 4 bases, with 9 bases remaining between them. Germline V gives CDR1 KGHDR, CDR2 SFDVKD. The CDR3 sequence is 14 residues long. For the CDR3, the DNA is TGTGCCACCAGTGATCAGCGGGCGTACAATGAGCAGTTCTTC. This encodes CATSDQRAYNEQFF.

The V gene is TRBV19, the J gene TRBJ2-5, with 13 bases fitting TRBD2. The CDR3 spans 16 residues. CDR1 is LNHDA and CDR2 is SQIVND in the germline V gene (reference sequence). The J segment lost 1 base and the V segment lost 4 bases, leaving 3 bases of the junction unmatched. CDR3 sequence (DNA): TGTGCCAGTAGTAGACGACTAGCGGGGGGCCAAGAGACCCAGTACTTC. It translates to CASSRRLAGGQETQYF.

This chain connects TRBV18 to TRBJ2-3; D is unclear. V lost 0 bases, J lost 4 bases, and 5 bases lay in between. Germline V lookup: CDR1 KGHSH, CDR2 LQKENI. The CDR3 has 13 amino acids. Written as DNA, the CDR3 is TGTGCCAGCTCACCACCGAGCGCAGATACGCAGTATTTT. Residues: CASSPPSADTQYF.

The rearrangement uses TRBV7-9 and TRBJ1-6; D is unclear. CDR3 size: 15 residues. The germline V gene has CDR1 SEHNR and CDR2 FQNEAQ (reference sequence). Trimming pared 2 bases from V and 5 bases from J, leaving 10 bases between. The CDR3 loop is CASSLFSVDNSPLHF. In DNA, the CDR3 is TGTGCCAGCAGCTTATTCTCCGTCGATAATTCACCCCTCCACTTT.

This clone was recorded only once. The chain couples TRBV7-9 to TRBJ1-3; 7 bases are a match to TRBD1. V shed 5 bases, J shed 0 bases, and the junction held 4 bases outside the gene matches. Germline V lookup: CDR1 SEHNR, CDR2 FQNEAQ (reference sequence). This CDR3 contains 15 residues. The CDR3 here is CASSRDRDSGNTIYF. The CDR3, as DNA: TGTGCCAGCAGCCGTGACAGGGACTCTGGAAACACCATATATTTT.

The sample holds a few counts of this clone. V is TRBV5-8 and J is TRBJ2-3; tentatively, D is TRBD2 (5 bases). Germline V gene sequence: CDR1 SGHTS, CDR2 YDEGEE. V was pared by 7 bases and J by 0 bases, with 9 bases between. The CDR3 contains 13 residues. The CDR3 loop reads CASGSGSTDTQYF. CDR3 DNA sequence: TGTGCCAGCGGGTCGGGGAGCACAGATACGCAGTATTTT.

This clone turned up a few times. This rearrangement joins TRBV30 to TRBJ2-1; D perhaps matches TRBD1 (5 bases). Germline CDR1 is GTSNPN and CDR2 is SVGIG (reference sequence). V lost 4 bases and J 7 bases, leaving 11 bases between the germline ends. The CDR3 length is 12 residues. The CDR3 sequence is CAWNSGRNEQFF. The CDR3 DNA reads TGTGCCTGGAACTCAGGGCGAAATGAGCAGTTCTTC.